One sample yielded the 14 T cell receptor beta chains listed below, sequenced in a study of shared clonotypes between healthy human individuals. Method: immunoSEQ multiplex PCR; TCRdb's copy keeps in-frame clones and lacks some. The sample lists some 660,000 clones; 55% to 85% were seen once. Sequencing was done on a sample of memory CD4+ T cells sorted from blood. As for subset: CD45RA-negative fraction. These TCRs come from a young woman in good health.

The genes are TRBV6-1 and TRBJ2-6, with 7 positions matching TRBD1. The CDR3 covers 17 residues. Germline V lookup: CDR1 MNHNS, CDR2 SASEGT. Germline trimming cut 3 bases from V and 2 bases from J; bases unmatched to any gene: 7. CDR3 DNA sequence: TGTGCCAGCAGTGACCCTGGGACAGCTACTGGGGCCAACGTCCTGACTTTC. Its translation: CASSDPGTATGANVLTF.

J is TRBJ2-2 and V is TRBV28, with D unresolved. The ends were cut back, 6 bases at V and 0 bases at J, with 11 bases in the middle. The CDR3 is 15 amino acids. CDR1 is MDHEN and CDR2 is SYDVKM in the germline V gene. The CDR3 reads CASRVPGPNTGELFF. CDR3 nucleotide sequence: TGTGCCAGCAGGGTGCCGGGCCCGAACACCGGGGAGCTGTTTTTT.

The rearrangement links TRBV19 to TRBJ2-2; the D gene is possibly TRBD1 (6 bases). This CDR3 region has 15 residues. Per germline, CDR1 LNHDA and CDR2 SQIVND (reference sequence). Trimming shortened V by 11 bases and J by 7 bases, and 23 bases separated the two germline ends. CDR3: CAPYYRDTPSGELFF. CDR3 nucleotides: TGTGCCCCGTATTACCGGGACACGCCTAGCGGGGAGCTGTTTTTT.

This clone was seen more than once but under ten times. The chain's CDR3 is CASSANRVSTGELFF. The CDR3, as DNA: TGTGCCAGCAGCGCCAACAGGGTTAGCACCGGGGAGCTGTTTTTT. The chain employs TRBV7-9 and TRBJ2-2, with D possibly being TRBD1 (6 bases). This CDR3 has 15 residues. Trimming left V 5 bases short and J 4 bases short, with 14 bases between. Germline V lookup: CDR1 SEHNR, CDR2 FQNEAQ (reference sequence).

The CDR3 nucleotides read TGTGCCACCAGCAGAGATCGGAGGGAGGGGGTATACAATGAGCAGTTCTTC. Protein sequence: CATSRDRREGVYNEQFF. This rearrangement joins TRBV15 to TRBJ2-1, with D perhaps TRBD2 (7 bases). V lost 0 bases to trimming and J lost 4 bases, with 16 bases between them. From germline, CDR1 is LNHNV and CDR2 YYDKDF (reference sequence). The CDR3 has 17 amino acids. Variable domain in full (rest from reference TRBV15 and TRBJ2-1): DAMVIQNPRYQVTQFGKPVTLSCSQTLNHNVMYWYQQKSSQAPKLLFHYYDKDFNNEADTPDNFQSRRPNTSFCFLDIRSPGLGDTAMYLCATSRDRREGVYNEQFFGPGTRLTVL.

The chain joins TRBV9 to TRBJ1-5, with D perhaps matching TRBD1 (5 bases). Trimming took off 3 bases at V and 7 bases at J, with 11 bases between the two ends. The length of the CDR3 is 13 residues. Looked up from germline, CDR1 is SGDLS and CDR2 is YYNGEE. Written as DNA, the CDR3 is TGTGCCAGCAGCGGCCGGGGGACCCAGCCCCAGCATTTT. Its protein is CASSGRGTQPQHF.

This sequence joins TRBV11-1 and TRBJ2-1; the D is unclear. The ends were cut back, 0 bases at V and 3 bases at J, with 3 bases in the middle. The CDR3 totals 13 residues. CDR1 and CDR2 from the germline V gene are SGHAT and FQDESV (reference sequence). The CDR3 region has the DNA TGTGCCAGCAGCTTAGCGCTCTACAATGAGCAGTTCTTC. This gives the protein CASSLALYNEQFF.

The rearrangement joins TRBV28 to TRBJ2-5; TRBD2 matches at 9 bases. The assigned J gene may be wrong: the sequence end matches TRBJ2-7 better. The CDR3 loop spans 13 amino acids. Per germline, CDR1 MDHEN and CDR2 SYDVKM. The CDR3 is CASGVSGSYEQYF. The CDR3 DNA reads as TGTGCCAGCGGGGTTAGCGGGAGCTACGAGCAGTACTTC.

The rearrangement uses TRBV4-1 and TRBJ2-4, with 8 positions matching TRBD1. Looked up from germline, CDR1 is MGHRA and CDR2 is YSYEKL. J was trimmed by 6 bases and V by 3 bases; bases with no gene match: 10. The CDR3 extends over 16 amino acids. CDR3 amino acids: CASSHDDRGDVNIQYF. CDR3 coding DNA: TGCGCCAGCAGCCATGACGACAGGGGTGATGTAAACATTCAGTACTTC.

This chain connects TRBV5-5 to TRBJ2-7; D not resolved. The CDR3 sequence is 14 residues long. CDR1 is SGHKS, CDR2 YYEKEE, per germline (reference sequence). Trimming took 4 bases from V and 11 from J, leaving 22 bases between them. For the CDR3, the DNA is TGTGCCAGCAGCCTCGCCCCGGACGGCGCCGTGGAGTACTTC. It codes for CASSLAPDGAVEYF.

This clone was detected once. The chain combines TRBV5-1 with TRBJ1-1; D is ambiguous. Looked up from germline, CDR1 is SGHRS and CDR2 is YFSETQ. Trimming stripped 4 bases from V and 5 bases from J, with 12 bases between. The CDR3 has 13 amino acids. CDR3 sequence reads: CASSMDPGTEAFF. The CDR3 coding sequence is TGCGCCAGCAGCATGGACCCGGGGACTGAAGCTTTCTTT.

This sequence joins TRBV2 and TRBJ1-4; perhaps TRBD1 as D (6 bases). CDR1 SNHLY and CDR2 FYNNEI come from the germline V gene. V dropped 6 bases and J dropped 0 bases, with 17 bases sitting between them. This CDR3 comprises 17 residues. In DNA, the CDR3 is TGTGCCAGCAGGGAGGGGGGCATCTCTGCAACTAATGAAAAACTGTTTTTT. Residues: CASREGGISATNEKLFF.

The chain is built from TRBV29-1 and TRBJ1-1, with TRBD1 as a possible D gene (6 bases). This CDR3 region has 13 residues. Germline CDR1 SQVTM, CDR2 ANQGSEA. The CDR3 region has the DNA TGCACCGCAATAAGGACAGCGGTCACTGAAGCTTTCTTT. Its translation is CTAIRTAVTEAFF.

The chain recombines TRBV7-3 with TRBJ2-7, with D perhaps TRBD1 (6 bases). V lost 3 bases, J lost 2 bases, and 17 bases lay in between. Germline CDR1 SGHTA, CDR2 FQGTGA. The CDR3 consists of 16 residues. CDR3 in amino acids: CASSFRQGRETYEQYF. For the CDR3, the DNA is TGTGCCAGCAGCTTTCGTCAGGGGAGAGAAACCTACGAGCAGTACTTC.